Listed below are T cell receptor beta chains from one sample, sequenced in a study of blood T cell repertoires in COVID-19. This table comes from immunoSEQ multiplex PCR, and its TCRdb copy is limited to in-frame clones, with some not included. The sample shows about 140,000 clones, roughly 83% of them seen only once. Sequenced sample: PBMCs or T cells enriched from blood (not recorded which). These receptors originate from a middle-aged man with acute COVID-19. CDR3s include the opening cysteine and the closing phenylalanine or tryptophan. Fields, in order: V gene, CDR3 length, clone size, J gene, D gene, CDR3 DNA, CDR3 protein. The D gene is left open where the match is weak. The size field is filled for only some rows; it gives once, few, many or a size class.

V: TRBV19
length: 14
size: -
J: TRBJ1-5
D: -
DNA: TGTGCCAGTAGTACCAGGCGGGGGCATCAGCCCCAGCATTTT
CDR3: CASSTRRGHQPQHF

V: TRBV10-3
length: 20
size: -
J: TRBJ2-2
D: TRBD2
DNA: TGTGCCATCAGGGGGGACACGACGGACACTAGCGGAACGAACACCGGGGAGCTGTTTTTT
CDR3: CAIRGDTTDTSGTNTGELFF

V: TRBV28
length: 15
size: -
J: TRBJ1-4
D: -
DNA: TGTGCCAGCAACTCGCCTCAGGGTGGAACTGAAAAACTGTTTTTT
CDR3: CASNSPQGGTEKLFF

V: TRBV10-2
length: 13
size: -
J: TRBJ1-1
D: TRBD1
DNA: TGCGCCAGCAGTGAGTTAGGGACAGTTGAAGCTTTCTTT
CDR3: CASSELGTVEAFF

V: TRBV10-3
length: 17
size: -
J: TRBJ2-1
D: TRBD1
DNA: TGTGCCATCAGTGGGGGGACAGGGGGCGTCCTCTACAATGAGCAGTTCTTC
CDR3: CAISGGTGGVLYNEQFF

V: TRBV6-2/TRBV6-3
length: 16
size: many
J: TRBJ2-2
D: TRBD2
DNA: TGTGCCAGCAGTTGGGTGGGACTAGGGAGCACCGGGGAGCTGTTTTTT
CDR3: CASSWVGLGSTGELFF

V: TRBV28
length: 16
size: few
J: TRBJ1-5
D: -
DNA: TGTGCCAGCAGTCCGGCGAAACTCGGGATGTTTCAGCCCCAGCATTTT
CDR3: CASSPAKLGMFQPQHF

V: TRBV5-1
length: 15
size: -
J: TRBJ2-5
D: -
DNA: TGCGCCAGCAGCCCGGGTGGCGGGTACCAAGAGACCCAGTACTTC
CDR3: CASSPGGGYQETQYF

V: TRBV24-1
length: 15
size: -
J: TRBJ2-7
D: TRBD1
DNA: TGTGCCACCAGTGGGGGTGGCACAGGGGATCGCGAGCAGTACTTC
CDR3: CATSGGGTGDREQYF

V: TRBV5-4
length: 17
size: -
J: TRBJ2-7
D: TRBD1
DNA: TGTGCCAGCAGCTTGGGGGGTGGACGACAGGGGGCTTACGAGCAGTACTTC
CDR3: CASSLGGGRQGAYEQYF

V: TRBV11-3
length: 19
size: -
J: TRBJ2-6
D: TRBD1
DNA: TGTGCCAGCAGCTTGGGTGCCGGACAGGGGTTTTCTGGGGCCAACGTCCTGACTTTC
CDR3: CASSLGAGQGFSGANVLTF

V: TRBV7-9
length: 14
size: -
J: TRBJ2-3
D: TRBD2
DNA: TGTGCCAGCAGCTTCAAGCGGGACACAGATACGCAGTATTTT
CDR3: CASSFKRDTDTQYF

V: TRBV7-9
length: 16
size: -
J: TRBJ2-1
D: TRBD2
DNA: TGTGCCAGCAGCTTATTTAGCGGGGGGACCTACAATGAGCAGTTCTTC
CDR3: CASSLFSGGTYNEQFF

V: TRBV6-5
length: 15
size: once
J: TRBJ1-2
D: TRBD1
DNA: TGTGCCAGCAGGGAGGGTCCTCAGGGGGGCTATGGCTACACCTTC
CDR3: CASREGPQGGYGYTF

V: TRBV28
length: 16
size: -
J: TRBJ1-5
D: TRBD1
DNA: TGTGCCAGCAGTCCACAACAGGGGTTTGGCAATCAGCCCCAGCATTTT
CDR3: CASSPQQGFGNQPQHF

V: TRBV29-1
length: 12
size: -
J: TRBJ2-2
D: -
DNA: TGCAGCGCGGACATCTACACCGGGGAGCTGTTTTTT
CDR3: CSADIYTGELFF

V: TRBV19
length: 14
size: -
J: TRBJ1-5
D: -
DNA: TGTGCCAGTAGTATCCGGGAATACAATCAGCCCCAGCATTTT
CDR3: CASSIREYNQPQHF

V: TRBV4-2
length: 16
size: few
J: TRBJ2-7
D: -
DNA: TGTGCCAGCAGCCAAGCGGGCCTCCGAGGGCGCTACGAGCAGTACTTC
CDR3: CASSQAGLRGRYEQYF

V: TRBV5-1
length: 17
size: -
J: TRBJ2-5
D: TRBD2
DNA: TGCGCCAGCAGGCCGGGACTAGCGGGGGGGATCCAAGAGACCCAGTACTTC
CDR3: CASRPGLAGGIQETQYF

V: TRBV4-3
length: 15
size: -
J: TRBJ2-1
D: TRBD1
DNA: TGCGCCAGCAGCCCAGGGACAGCGAGCGCGAATGAGCAGTTCTTC
CDR3: CASSPGTASANEQFF

V: TRBV11-2
length: 13
size: -
J: TRBJ2-5
D: -
DNA: TGTGCCAGCAGCTTCAGTGACAGTCAGACCCAGTACTTC
CDR3: CASSFSDSQTQYF

V: TRBV9
length: 14
size: -
J: TRBJ1-5
D: TRBD1
DNA: TGTGCCAGCAGCAGGGACAGCTCAAATCAGCCCCAGCATTTT
CDR3: CASSRDSSNQPQHF

V: TRBV6-4
length: 16
size: few
J: TRBJ1-3
D: -
DNA: TGTGCCAGCAGTAGGCGGACAGCCCACTCTGGAAACACCATATATTTT
CDR3: CASSRRTAHSGNTIYF

V: TRBV28
length: 10
size: -
J: TRBJ2-7
D: -
DNA: TGTGCCAGCACCGGGAACGAGCAGTACTTC
CDR3: CASTGNEQYF

V: TRBV10-3
length: 13
size: -
J: TRBJ2-7
D: TRBD1
DNA: TGTGCCATCAGACTCGGACAGGGCGACGAGCAGTACTTC
CDR3: CAIRLGQGDEQYF

V: TRBV30
length: 14
size: -
J: TRBJ1-1
D: -
DNA: TGTGCCTGGAGTGTAGATAGCTTTGACACTGAAGCTTTCTTT
CDR3: CAWSVDSFDTEAFF

V: TRBV5-6
length: 16
size: -
J: TRBJ1-2
D: -
DNA: TGTGCCAGCAGCTGGACCCGGGACCGCAGCGGGGTGGGCTACACCTTC
CDR3: CASSWTRDRSGVGYTF

V: TRBV15
length: 13
size: -
J: TRBJ1-1
D: -
DNA: TGTGCCACCAGCAGAGAGAGGAACACTGAAGCTTTCTTT
CDR3: CATSRERNTEAFF

V: TRBV19
length: 18
size: -
J: TRBJ2-7
D: -
DNA: TGTGCCAGTAGGCCACTGGATAGAGGCGGTTTGAGCTCCTACGAGCAGTACTTC
CDR3: CASRPLDRGGLSSYEQYF

V: TRBV30
length: 14
size: -
J: TRBJ2-2
D: -
DNA: TGTGCCTGGAGGGAATTAGTAGACAGCGGGGAGCTGTTTTTT
CDR3: CAWRELVDSGELFF

V: TRBV6-2/TRBV6-3
length: 11
size: -
J: TRBJ2-7
D: -
DNA: TGTGCCAGCAGTTACGGGCCCAAGCAGTACTTC
CDR3: CASSYGPKQYF

V: TRBV9
length: 20
size: -
J: TRBJ1-2
D: TRBD1
DNA: TGTGCCAGCAGCGTAGCAGTTCCGGACAGGACCGACAATATTTTCTATGGCTACACCTTC
CDR3: CASSVAVPDRTDNIFYGYTF

V: TRBV28
length: 13
size: once
J: TRBJ1-2
D: -
DNA: TGTGCCAGCAGTCCACAGGATGGATATGGCTACACCTTC
CDR3: CASSPQDGYGYTF

V: TRBV5-1
length: 13
size: -
J: TRBJ1-1
D: -
DNA: TGCGCCAGCAGCGGGGGGGCCTCGGATGAAGCTTTCTTT
CDR3: CASSGGASDEAFF

V: TRBV18
length: 15
size: -
J: TRBJ1-3
D: TRBD1
DNA: TGTGCCAGCTCACGGACGACAGGGACAGGAAACACCATATATTTT
CDR3: CASSRTTGTGNTIYF

V: TRBV2
length: 14
size: few
J: TRBJ1-2
D: TRBD1
DNA: TGTGCCAGCAGTCGGGACAGGGTATTGGGAGGCTACACCTTC
CDR3: CASSRDRVLGGYTF

V: TRBV19
length: 14
size: -
J: TRBJ2-7
D: TRBD2
DNA: TGTGCCAGTAGTATGGTGTTAGCGGGAGGTGAGCAGTACTTC
CDR3: CASSMVLAGGEQYF

V: TRBV19
length: 16
size: -
J: TRBJ1-2
D: TRBD1
DNA: TGTGCCAGTAGTATCGGGACAGGGGGATTGGGCTATGGCTACACCTTC
CDR3: CASSIGTGGLGYGYTF

V: TRBV6-2/TRBV6-3
length: 16
size: -
J: TRBJ2-5
D: TRBD1
DNA: TGTGCCAGCAGTTACGGATCAGGGGGCCACCGAGAGACCCAGTACTTC
CDR3: CASSYGSGGHRETQYF

V: TRBV28
length: 15
size: -
J: TRBJ2-7
D: TRBD2
DNA: TGTGCCAGCAGGGCAACCGGGACTAGCGGATACGAGCAGTACTTC
CDR3: CASRATGTSGYEQYF

V: TRBV30
length: 10
size: -
J: TRBJ1-2
D: -
DNA: TGTGCCTTTTGGGCCTATGGCTACACCTTC
CDR3: CAFWAYGYTF

V: TRBV3-1/TRBV3-2
length: 15
size: -
J: TRBJ2-7
D: -
DNA: TGTGCCAGCAGCCAAGGCGCTAGCGAGTCCTACGAGCAGTACTTC
CDR3: CASSQGASESYEQYF

V: TRBV25-1
length: 16
size: -
J: TRBJ2-3
D: -
DNA: TGTGCCAGCAGTGACAACTTCGAAACTAGCACAGATACGCAGTATTTT
CDR3: CASSDNFETSTDTQYF

V: TRBV12-3/TRBV12-4
length: 12
size: -
J: TRBJ2-7
D: -
DNA: TGTGCCAGCAGTTCAACGACCGGGGATCGGTACTTC
CDR3: CASSSTTGDRYF